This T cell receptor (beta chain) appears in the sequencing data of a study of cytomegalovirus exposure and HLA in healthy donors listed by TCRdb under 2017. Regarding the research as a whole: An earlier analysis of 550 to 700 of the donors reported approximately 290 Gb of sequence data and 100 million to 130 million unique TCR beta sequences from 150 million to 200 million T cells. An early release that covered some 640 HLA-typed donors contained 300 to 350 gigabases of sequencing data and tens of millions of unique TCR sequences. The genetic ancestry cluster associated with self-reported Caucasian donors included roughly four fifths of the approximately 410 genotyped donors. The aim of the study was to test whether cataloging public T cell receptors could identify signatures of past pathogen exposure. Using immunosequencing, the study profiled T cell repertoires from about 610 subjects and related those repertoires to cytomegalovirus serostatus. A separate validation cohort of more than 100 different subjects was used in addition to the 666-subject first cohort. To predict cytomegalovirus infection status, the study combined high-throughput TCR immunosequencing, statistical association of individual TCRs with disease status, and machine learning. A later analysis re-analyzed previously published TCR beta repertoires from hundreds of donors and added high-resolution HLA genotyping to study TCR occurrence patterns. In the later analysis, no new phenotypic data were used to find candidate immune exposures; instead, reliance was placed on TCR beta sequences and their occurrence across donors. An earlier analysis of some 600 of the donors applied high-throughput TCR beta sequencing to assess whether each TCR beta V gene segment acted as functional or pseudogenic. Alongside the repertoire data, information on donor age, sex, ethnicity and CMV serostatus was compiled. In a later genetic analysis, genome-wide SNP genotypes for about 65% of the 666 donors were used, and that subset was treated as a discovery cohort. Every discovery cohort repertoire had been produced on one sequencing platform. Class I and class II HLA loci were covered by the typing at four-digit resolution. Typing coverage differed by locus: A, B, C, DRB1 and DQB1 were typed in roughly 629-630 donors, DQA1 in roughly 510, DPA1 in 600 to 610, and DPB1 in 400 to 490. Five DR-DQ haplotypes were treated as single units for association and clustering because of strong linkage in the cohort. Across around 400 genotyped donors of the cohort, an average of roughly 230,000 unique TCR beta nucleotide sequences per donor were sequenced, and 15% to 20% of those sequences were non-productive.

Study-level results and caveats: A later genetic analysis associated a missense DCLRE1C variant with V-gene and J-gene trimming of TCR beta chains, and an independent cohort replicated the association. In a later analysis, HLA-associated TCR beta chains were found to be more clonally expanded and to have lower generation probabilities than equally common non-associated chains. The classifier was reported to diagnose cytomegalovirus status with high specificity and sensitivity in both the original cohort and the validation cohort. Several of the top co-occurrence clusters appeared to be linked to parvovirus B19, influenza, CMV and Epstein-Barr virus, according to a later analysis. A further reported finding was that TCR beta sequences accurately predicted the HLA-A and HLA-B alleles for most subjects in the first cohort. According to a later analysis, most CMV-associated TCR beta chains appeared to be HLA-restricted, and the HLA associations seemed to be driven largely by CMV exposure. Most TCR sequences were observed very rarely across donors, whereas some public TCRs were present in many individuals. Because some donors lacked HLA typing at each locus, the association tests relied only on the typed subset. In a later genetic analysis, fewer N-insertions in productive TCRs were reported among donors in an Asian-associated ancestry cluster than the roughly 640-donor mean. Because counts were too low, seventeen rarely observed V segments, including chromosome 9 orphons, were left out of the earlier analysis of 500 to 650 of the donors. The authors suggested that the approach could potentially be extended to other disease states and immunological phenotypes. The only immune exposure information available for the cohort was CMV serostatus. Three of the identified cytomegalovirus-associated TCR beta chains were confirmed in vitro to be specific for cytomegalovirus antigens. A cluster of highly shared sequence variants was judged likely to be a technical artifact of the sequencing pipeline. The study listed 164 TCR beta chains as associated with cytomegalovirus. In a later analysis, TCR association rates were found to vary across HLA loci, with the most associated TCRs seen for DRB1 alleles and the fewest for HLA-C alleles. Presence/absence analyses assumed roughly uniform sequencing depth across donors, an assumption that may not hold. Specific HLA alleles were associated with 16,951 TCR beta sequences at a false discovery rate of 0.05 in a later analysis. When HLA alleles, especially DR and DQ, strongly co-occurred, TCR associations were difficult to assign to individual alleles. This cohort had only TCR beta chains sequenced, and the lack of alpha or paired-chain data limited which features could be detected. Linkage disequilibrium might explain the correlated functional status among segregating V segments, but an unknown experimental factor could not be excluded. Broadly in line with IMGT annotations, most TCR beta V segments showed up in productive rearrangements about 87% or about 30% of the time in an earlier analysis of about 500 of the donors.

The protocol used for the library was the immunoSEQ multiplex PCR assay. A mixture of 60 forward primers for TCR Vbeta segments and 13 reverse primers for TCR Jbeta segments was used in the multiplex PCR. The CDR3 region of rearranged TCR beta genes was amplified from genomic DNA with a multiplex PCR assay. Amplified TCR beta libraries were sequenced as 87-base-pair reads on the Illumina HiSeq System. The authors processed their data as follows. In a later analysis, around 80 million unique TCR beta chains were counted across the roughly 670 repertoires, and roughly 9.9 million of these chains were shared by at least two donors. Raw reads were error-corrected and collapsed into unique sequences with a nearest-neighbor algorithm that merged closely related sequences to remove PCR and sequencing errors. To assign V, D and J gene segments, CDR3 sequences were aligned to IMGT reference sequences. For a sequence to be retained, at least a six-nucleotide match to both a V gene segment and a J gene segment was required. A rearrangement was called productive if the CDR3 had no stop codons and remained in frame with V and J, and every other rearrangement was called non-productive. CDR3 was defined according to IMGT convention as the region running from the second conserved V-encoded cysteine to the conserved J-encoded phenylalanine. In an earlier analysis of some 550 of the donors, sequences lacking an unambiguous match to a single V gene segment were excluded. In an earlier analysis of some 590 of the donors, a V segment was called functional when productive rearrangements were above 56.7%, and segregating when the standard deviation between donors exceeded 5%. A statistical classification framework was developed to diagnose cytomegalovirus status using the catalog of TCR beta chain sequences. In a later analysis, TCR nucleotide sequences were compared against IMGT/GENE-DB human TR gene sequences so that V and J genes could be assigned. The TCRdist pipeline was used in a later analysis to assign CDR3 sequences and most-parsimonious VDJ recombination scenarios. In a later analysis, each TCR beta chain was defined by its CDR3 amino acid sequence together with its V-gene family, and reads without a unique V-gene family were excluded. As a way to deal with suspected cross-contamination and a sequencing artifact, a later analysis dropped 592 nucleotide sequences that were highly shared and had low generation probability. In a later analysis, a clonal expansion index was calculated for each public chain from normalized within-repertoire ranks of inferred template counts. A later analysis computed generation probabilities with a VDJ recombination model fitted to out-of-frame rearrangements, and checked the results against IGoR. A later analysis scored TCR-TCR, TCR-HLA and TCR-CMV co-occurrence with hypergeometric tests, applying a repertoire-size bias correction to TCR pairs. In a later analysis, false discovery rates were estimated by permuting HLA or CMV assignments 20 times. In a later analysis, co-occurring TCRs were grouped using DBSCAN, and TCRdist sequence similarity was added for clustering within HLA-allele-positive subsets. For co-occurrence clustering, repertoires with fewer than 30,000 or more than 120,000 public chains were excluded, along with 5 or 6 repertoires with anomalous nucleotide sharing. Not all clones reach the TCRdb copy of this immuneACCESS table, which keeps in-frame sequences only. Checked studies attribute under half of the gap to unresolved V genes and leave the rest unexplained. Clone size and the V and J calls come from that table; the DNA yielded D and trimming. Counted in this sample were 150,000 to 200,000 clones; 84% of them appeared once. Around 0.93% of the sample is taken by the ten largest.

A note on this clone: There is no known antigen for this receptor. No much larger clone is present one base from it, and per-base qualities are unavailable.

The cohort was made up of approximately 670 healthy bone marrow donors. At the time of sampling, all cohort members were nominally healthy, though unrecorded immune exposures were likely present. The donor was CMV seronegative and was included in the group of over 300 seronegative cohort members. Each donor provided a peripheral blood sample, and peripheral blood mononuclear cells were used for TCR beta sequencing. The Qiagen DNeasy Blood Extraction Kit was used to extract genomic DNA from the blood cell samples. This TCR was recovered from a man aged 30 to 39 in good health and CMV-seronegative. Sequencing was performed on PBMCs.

The sequenced DNA is TGTGCCAGCAGTGAAGAGGGGACAGGGGGCTTTTATATTAACACCGGGGAGCTGTTTTTT. Its translation reads: CASSEEGTGGFYINTGELFF. Here the chain combines TRBV2 and TRBJ2-2; 12 of the junction bases match TRBD1. CDR1 is given as SNHLY and CDR2 as FYNNEI, both from the germline V gene. V lost 1 base and J lost 2 bases, and the count of bases not matched to a germline gene is 11. Inclusive of the bounding cysteine and phenylalanine, the CDR3 is 20 residues long. Only the CDR3 part of the read is kept: 60 bases, read in frame from the first base.